The sample holds a few counts of the clone carrying this T cell receptor (beta chain). Its specificity is unknown. This CDR3 is 14 amino acids long. The V gene end was trimmed by 3 bases and the J gene end by 8 bases; junction bases not matched to a gene: 5. Germline loops: CDR1 SGDLS, CDR2 YYNGEE. The data are from a study of T cells after yellow fever vaccination. Study-wide findings and caveats: Most primary-vaccination clones reappeared after the booster (around 95% CD4, approximately 88% CD8).

In TCRdb, the 5' RACE reads were re-called with MiXCR into one record per CDR3 protein. The sample includes about 340,000 distinct CDR3 sequences, around 13% of them seen just once. The starting material was CD4+ T cells sorted from PBMCs, obtained 15 days after the yellow fever booster vaccination. The chain combines TRBV9 with TRBJ1-6; 7 bases agree with TRBD1. This clonotype originated in a man in his late teens or twenties who received the YFV17D yellow fever vaccine. CDR3 loop: CASSADRVYSPLHF. CDR3 DNA: TGTGCCAGCAGCGCCGACAGGGTGTATTCACCCCTCCACTTT.